These 9 T cell receptor beta chains originate from one sample sequenced in a study of cytomegalovirus exposure and HLA in healthy donors. 13 Jbeta primers and 60 Vbeta primers were used for the PCR. The assay was immunoSEQ multiplex PCR, and TCRdb's table has in-frame clones only and misses some. The table lists just over 150,000 clones, with 1% to 1.5% in the top ten. Source material: PBMCs. The receptors shown here come from a woman aged 60 to 75 in good health and CMV-seronegative.

The chain carries TRBV7-2 and TRBJ1-4; no firm D call. This CDR3 is built from 12 residues. Trimming shortened V by 3 bases and J by 11 bases, and 10 bases separated the two germline ends. The germline CDR1 and CDR2 sequences are SGHTA and FQGNSA. CDR3 amino acids: CASSFEGAKLFF. CDR3 in DNA: TGTGCCAGCAGCTTCGAGGGAGCGAAACTGTTTTTT.

The chain joins TRBV15 to TRBJ1-5; 9 bases fit TRBD1. This CDR3 spans 16 amino acids. Germline CDR1 reads LNHNV; CDR2 reads YYDKDF (reference sequence). V lost 3 bases, J lost 5 bases, and 8 bases stayed unmatched. In DNA, the CDR3 is TGTGCCACCAGCAGGGCTGGGACAGGGAATTATCAGCCCCAGCATTTT. Translation: CATSRAGTGNYQPQHF.

V and J are TRBV7-2 and TRBJ2-2; TRBD2 aligns across 13 bases. V was pared by 0 bases and J by 6 bases, with 10 bases of the junction left unmatched. Germline CDR1 and CDR2: SGHTA and FQGNSA. The CDR3 consists of 19 residues. Here the CDR3 reads CASSLAYVGLAGEAGELFF. CDR3 DNA sequence: TGTGCCAGCAGCTTAGCGTATGTAGGACTAGCGGGAGAGGCCGGGGAGCTGTTTTTT.

The V and J genes are TRBV11-2 and TRBJ1-1, with a possible D match to TRBD1 (5 bases). The V gene's germline CDR1 is SGHAT and CDR2 FQNNGV. The CDR3 loop spans 12 amino acids. V lost 5 bases and J 11 bases, leaving 15 bases between the germline ends. The CDR3 protein is CASSLPQGRAFF. The CDR3 region has the DNA TGTGCCAGCAGCCTCCCCCAGGGAAGGGCTTTCTTT.

This sequence joins TRBV5-6 and TRBJ2-7; no definite D call. Deletions cut 0 bases from V and 5 bases from J, with 9 bases between. The CDR3 consists of 13 residues. From germline, CDR1 is SGHDT and CDR2 YYEEEE. CDR3 DNA: TGTGCCAGCAGCTTGGGGTCCCCAGACGAGCAGTACTTC. This gives the protein CASSLGSPDEQYF.

The genes are TRBV7-9 and TRBJ1-5, with TRBD1 as a possible D gene (5 bases). Trimming left V 3 bases short and J 11 bases short, with 17 bases between. This CDR3 comprises 14 residues. Germline CDR1 SEHNR, CDR2 FQNEAQ (reference sequence). CDR3 residues: CASSFGSPAGAQHF. The CDR3 region has the DNA TGTGCCAGCAGCTTCGGATCGCCCGCGGGGGCCCAGCATTTT.

The rearrangement uses TRBV7-2 and TRBJ1-2, with D uncertain. This CDR3 has 15 residues. With 1 base removed from V and 4 bases from J, the gap between germline ends came to 13 bases. The germline V gene encodes CDR1 SGHTA and CDR2 FQGNSA. CDR3 sequence reads: CASSLGPAAAYGYTF. In DNA form, the CDR3 reads TGTGCCAGCAGCTTAGGTCCGGCGGCAGCCTATGGCTACACCTTC.

This chain connects TRBV5-1 to TRBJ2-1; 7 positions match TRBD2. The V gene end was trimmed by 1 base and the J gene end by 6 bases; junction bases not matched to a gene: 4. Per germline, CDR1 SGHRS and CDR2 YFSETQ. The CDR3 has 14 amino acids. The chain's CDR3 is CASSLYAGANEQFF. The CDR3 nucleotides are TGCGCCAGCAGCTTGTACGCGGGAGCCAATGAGCAGTTCTTC.

The chain links TRBV5-1 to TRBJ1-1; TRBD1 might be the D (5 bases). V lost 0 bases to trimming and J lost 3 bases, with 12 bases between them. Germline V gives CDR1 SGHRS, CDR2 YFSETQ. This CDR3 region has 15 residues. The CDR3 DNA is TGCGCCAGCAGCTTGGAGTTAGGACACCACACTGAAGCTTTCTTT. This sequence encodes CASSLELGHHTEAFF.